This T cell receptor beta chain is drawn from a study of CXCR3-negative and CXCR3-positive naive CD8 T cells. The study, taken as a whole, reports: More hydrophobic TRB CDR3s were found in CXCR3-positive naive cells than in CXCR3-negative naive cells.

As for this clonotype: Its antigen is as yet unknown.

In preparing the TRB cDNA libraries, 5' RACE with UMI labels was used. TCRdb reanalyzed the 5' RACE reads, giving one entry per CDR3 protein sequence and no DNA. Recorded for this sample: fewer than 90,000 distinct CDR3 sequences. The sequenced sample consisted of naive CXCR3+ CD8+ T cells from blood. This sample's subset: CD45RO-CCR7+CD27+CD95- naive CD8+ T cells expressing CXCR3 (TNR3+). The TCR sequence derives from a human donor in good health. Some clones in this sample may be carry-over from other donors' samples.

The CDR3 loop is CSVVGGEHTGELFF. The rearrangement uses TRBV29-1 and TRBJ2-2; TCRdb selects TRBD2, and the lack of DNA leaves this call unchecked. This CDR3 has 14 residues. From germline, CDR1 is SQVTM and CDR2 ANQGSEA.